The following is a T cell receptor (beta chain) sequence with its context. In its sample, this clonotype was seen a few times. The specificity of this receptor is unknown. Base qualities are not at hand, and no much larger clone is one base apart. CDR1 and CDR2, looked up from the germline V gene, are SGHDN and FVKESK. The CDR3 numbers 17 residues from cysteine through phenylalanine. Only the CDR3 portion is preserved as DNA: 51 bases, with reading frame beginning at the first base. Trimming costs V 1 base and J 7 bases, and their ends lie 20 bases apart. Donors were 39 systemically healthy Caucasian individuals from Russia aged about 6 to 100 years. Roughly 9.5 milliliters of peripheral blood were drawn from each donor into EDTA-treated Vacutainer tubes. PBMCs were isolated by Ficoll-Paque density-gradient centrifugation, with at least 7 million obtained per sample. Total RNA, at least 5 micrograms per sample, was extracted from PBMCs with Trizol reagent. Naive CD45RAhigh/CD27high T cell percentages were measured by flow cytometry on a PBMC aliquot from every donor.

The library was built by means of 5' RACE. TCRdb shows the sequencer as Illumina HiSeq 2500. A second PCR of roughly 6 to 11 cycles was run with a J-beta primer mix and a sample-barcoded 5' primer. A template-switch 5' adaptor carrying 12 random nucleotides introduced a unique molecular identifier onto each TCR beta cDNA molecule. Each sample yielded at least 2.5 million CDR3-containing paired-end reads. The Mint cDNA synthesis kit, primed by a TRBC-specific oligonucleotide, was used to synthesize first-strand cDNA from all RNA. Following uracil-DNA glycosylase treatment, a first 18-cycle PCR with universal primers M1SS and BC2_uni_R was performed on all cDNA. The original pipeline was this. Normalization of each sample was performed by random selection of 1 million high-quality reads, each carrying a distinct molecular identifier. Reads with shared molecular identifiers were discarded instead of being binned into consensus sequences. MiTCR, with a Q25 quality threshold and the strictest error-elimination algorithm, was used for CDR3 identification, clonotype clustering and error correction. A nonparametric unseen species model with Euler transformation was used to estimate lower-bound total TCR beta diversity. TCRdb reran the public reads through fastp at Q25 and MiXCR, keeping productive beta chains. Every distinct CDR3 protein forms one entry, paired with its most common genes and DNA. The V and J calls follow TCRdb's processing rather than the paper's. This sample gives approximately 1.5 million distinct CDR3 sequences in total; 35% to 45% of them show up just once. The ten biggest clones cover over 3.5% of the sample.

The data were obtained in a study of blood T cells in healthy people across ages (dated by TCRdb to the mid-2010s). Concerning the study at large: In model experiments, template switching captured roughly one uniquely barcoded TCR beta cDNA molecule for every two T cells. Using deep sequencing normalized with unique cDNA molecular identifiers, the study measured how TCR beta repertoire diversity changes with age. The donors were split into four age groups: young (average 16 years), middle-aged (about 40), aged (roughly 68) and long-lived (more than 80). Donors of different ages were randomly distributed across sequencing lanes to avoid experimental bias. The study analyzed two additional independent replicas of 1 million unique cDNA reads from the same blood draw for two donors, one aged 18 to 29 and one aged 80 or older.

Points the paper makes about the study in general: Because donor CMV infection status was unknown, age-related changes in expanded clonotypes were potentially confounded. Estimates of total diversity based on one million sequenced T cells were considered lower bounds and underestimates. Conclusive comparison of naive and antigen-experienced compartments was prevented by the profiling of bulk unsorted PBMCs. As age increased, observed TCR beta diversity per million T cells dropped in a roughly linear way, and a significant reduction was already evident by age 40. There was a strong correlation between observed TCR beta diversity and the percentage of naive T cells measured by flow cytometry. The long-lived group showed more naive CD4+ T cells, fewer expanded clones and increased TCR diversity than the aged group, suggesting age selection.

This TCR derives from a young woman in good health. The sample comprised blood. Recombination joined TRBV14 with TRBJ2-1, with a weak D call of TRBD2 (5 bases match). CDR3 reads: CASSQAVRRSGINEQFF. The nucleotides are TGTGCCAGCAGCCAAGCCGTCCGGAGGTCAGGAATAAATGAGCAGTTCTTC.